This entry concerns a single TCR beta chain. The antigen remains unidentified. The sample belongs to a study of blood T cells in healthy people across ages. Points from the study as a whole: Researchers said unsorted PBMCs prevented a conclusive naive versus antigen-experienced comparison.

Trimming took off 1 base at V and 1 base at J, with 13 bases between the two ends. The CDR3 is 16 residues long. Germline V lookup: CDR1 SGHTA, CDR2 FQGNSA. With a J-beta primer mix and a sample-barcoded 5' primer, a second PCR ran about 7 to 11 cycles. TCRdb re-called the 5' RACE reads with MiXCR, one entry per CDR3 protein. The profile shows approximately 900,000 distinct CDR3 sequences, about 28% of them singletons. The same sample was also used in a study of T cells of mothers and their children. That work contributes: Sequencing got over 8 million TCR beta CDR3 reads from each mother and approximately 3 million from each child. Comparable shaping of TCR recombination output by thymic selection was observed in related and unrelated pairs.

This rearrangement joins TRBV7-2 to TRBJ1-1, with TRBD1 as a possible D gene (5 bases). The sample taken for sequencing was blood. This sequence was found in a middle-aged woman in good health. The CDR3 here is CASSLGGGRANTEAFF. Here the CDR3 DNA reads TGTGCCAGCAGCTTAGGTGGCGGCAGGGCGAACACTGAAGCTTTCTTT.